The sequence of this TCR beta chain was determined in a study of blood T cell repertoires in COVID-19. Study-wide context: Samples of COVID-19 (acute and convalescent) were obtained from the United States, Italy and Spain.

Libraries were prepared by immunoSEQ multiplex PCR; TCRdb keeps only in-frame clonotypes and omits some of them. The sample holds roughly 250,000 clones, 75% to 90% seen once. V shed 2 bases and J 2 bases; nucleotides not matched to a gene: 3. The CDR3 sequence is 16 residues long. Germline values: CDR1 SGHAT, CDR2 FQDESV (reference sequence). Only one count was recorded for this clone. This chain joins TRBV11-1 and TRBJ2-2; 9 bases agree with TRBD1. The clonotype comes from a woman in her twenties or thirties with acute COVID-19. Material: PBMCs or T cells enriched from blood (not recorded which). CDR3 amino acids: CASSLRTGVNTGELFF. The CDR3 DNA is TGTGCCAGCAGCTTACGGACAGGGGTAAACACCGGGGAGCTGTTTTTT.